Listed here is a single TCR beta chain. TCRdb's table, derived via immunoSEQ multiplex PCR, lists solely in-frame clones and lacks some. The table shows about 99,000 clones, with around 83% occurring only once. This CDR3 comprises 14 residues. In germline, CDR1 is SGHAT, CDR2 FQNNGV. Trimming cost V 4 bases and J 3 bases; bases outside gene matches: 3. This sample was taken from a study of blood T cell repertoires in COVID-19. The sequenced sample was peripheral blood. The TCR originated in a woman of 80 years or more with active or convalescent COVID-19. The chain combines TRBV11-2 with TRBJ1-5, with 7 bases aligning to TRBD1. CDR3: CASSSTGVNQPQHF. Written as DNA, the CDR3 is TGTGCCAGCAGCTCTACAGGGGTCAATCAGCCCCAGCATTTT.